This note documents a single T cell receptor (beta chain) sequence. The antigen is undetermined. These data are taken from a study of shared clonotypes between healthy human individuals. Overall study findings and caveats: It was observed that roughly 5% of naive CD4 clonotypes were shared across a handful of donors.

Germline assignment: CDR1 GTSNPN and CDR2 SVGIG (reference sequence). This CDR3 region has 16 residues. Trimming removed 5 bases from V and 0 bases from J, with 17 bases in between. The protocol was immunoSEQ multiplex PCR, while the TCRdb copy is restricted to in-frame clones and leaves out a portion. This table has 850,000 to 1,200,000 clones, about 75% appearing once. J is TRBJ2-1 and V is TRBV30; D possibly matches TRBD1 or TRBD2 (6 bases each). The receptor comes from a man between 18 and 29 years old in good health. Sequencing was carried out using memory CD4+ T cells sorted from blood. The subset is: CD45RA-negative fraction. CDR3 residues: CAWLHGGLSSYNEQFF. CDR3 bases: TGTGCCTGGCTTCACGGGGGCTTGAGCTCCTACAATGAGCAGTTCTTC.